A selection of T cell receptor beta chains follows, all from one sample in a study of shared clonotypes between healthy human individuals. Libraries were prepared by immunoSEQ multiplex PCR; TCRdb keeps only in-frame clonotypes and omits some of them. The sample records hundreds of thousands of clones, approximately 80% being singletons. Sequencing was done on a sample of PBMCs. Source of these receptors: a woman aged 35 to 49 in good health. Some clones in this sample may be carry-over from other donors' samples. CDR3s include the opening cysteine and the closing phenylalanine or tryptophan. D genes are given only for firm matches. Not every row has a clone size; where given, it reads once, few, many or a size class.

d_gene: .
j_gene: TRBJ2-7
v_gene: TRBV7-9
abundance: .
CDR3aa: CASSSYYEQYF
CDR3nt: TGTGCCAGCAGCTCCTATTACGAGCAGTACTTC

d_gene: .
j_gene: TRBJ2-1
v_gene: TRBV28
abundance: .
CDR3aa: CASSRSGLTTYNEQFF
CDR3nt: TGTGCCAGCAGCCGGTCGGGGCTTACTACCTACAATGAGCAGTTCTTC

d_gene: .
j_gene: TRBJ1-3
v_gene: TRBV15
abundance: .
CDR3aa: CATSRDRGASGNTIYF
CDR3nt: TGTGCCACCAGCAGAGATCGGGGGGCCTCTGGAAACACCATATATTTT

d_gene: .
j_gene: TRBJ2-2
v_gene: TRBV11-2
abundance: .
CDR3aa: CASSFGSSSGELFF
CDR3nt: TGTGCCAGCAGCTTTGGCAGTTCGTCCGGGGAGCTGTTTTTT

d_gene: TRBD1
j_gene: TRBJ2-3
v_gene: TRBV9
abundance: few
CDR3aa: CASSVGRDRVDTQYF
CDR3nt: TGTGCCAGCAGCGTAGGGCGGGACAGGGTAGATACGCAGTATTTT

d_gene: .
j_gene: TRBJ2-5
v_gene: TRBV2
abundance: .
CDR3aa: CASSGTRTRVGTQYF
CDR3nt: TGTGCCAGCAGTGGCACTAGGACAAGAGTGGGGACCCAGTACTTC

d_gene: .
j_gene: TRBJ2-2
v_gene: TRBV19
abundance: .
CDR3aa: CASGSWGRNTGELFF
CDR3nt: TGTGCCAGTGGGTCTTGGGGGCGAAACACCGGGGAGCTGTTTTTT

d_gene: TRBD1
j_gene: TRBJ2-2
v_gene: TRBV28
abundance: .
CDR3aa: CASSLRGGWTGELFF
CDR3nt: TGTGCCAGCAGTTTGAGAGGGGGCTGGACCGGGGAGCTGTTTTTT

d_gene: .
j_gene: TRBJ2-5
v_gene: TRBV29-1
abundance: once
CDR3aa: CSVDVGDTQETQYF
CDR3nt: TGCAGCGTTGACGTGGGGGACACCCAAGAGACCCAGTACTTC

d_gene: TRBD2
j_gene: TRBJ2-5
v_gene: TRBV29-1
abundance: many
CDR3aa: CSGEGLATESQYF
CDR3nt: TGCAGCGGAGAAGGACTAGCTACAGAGAGCCAGTACTTC

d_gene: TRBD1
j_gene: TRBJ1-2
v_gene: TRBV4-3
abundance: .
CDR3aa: CASSQQQGVGYTF
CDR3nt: TGCGCCAGCAGCCAACAACAGGGGGTTGGCTACACCTTC

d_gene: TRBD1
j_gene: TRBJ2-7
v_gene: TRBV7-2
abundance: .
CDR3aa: CASSSQGTGAHEQYF
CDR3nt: TGTGCCAGCAGCTCGCAGGGGACAGGGGCCCACGAGCAGTACTTC

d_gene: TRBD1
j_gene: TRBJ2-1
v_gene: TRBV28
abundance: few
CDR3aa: CASSPFGTGGHNEQFF
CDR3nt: TGTGCCAGCAGTCCTTTCGGGACAGGGGGCCACAATGAGCAGTTCTTC

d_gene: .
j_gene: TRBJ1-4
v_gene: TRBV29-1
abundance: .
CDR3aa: CSVALQATNEKLFF
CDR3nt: TGCAGCGTTGCCCTACAGGCAACTAATGAAAAACTGTTTTTT

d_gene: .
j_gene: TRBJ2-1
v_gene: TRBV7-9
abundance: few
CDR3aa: CASSPSTSPSLNNEQFF
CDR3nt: TGTGCCAGCAGCCCCTCCACTAGCCCCTCCCTCAACAATGAGCAGTTCTTC

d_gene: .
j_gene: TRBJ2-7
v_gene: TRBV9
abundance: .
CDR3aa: CASSVGQATYEQYF
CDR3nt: TGTGCCAGCAGCGTAGGACAGGCCACCTACGAGCAGTACTTC

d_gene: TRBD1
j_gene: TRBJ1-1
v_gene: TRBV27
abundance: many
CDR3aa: CANPWDRGTYTEAFF
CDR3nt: TGTGCCAACCCTTGGGACAGGGGAACGTACACTGAAGCTTTCTTT

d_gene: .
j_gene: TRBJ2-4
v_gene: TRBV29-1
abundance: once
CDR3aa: CSVFINIQYF
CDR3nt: TGCAGCGTGTTCATAAACATTCAGTACTTC

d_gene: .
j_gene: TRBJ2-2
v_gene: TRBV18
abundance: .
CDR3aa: CASSPVGEQTGELFF
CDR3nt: TGTGCCAGCTCACCGGTGGGCGAACAGACCGGGGAGCTGTTTTTT

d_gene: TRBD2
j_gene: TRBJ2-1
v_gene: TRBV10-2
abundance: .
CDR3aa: CASKGGRRNEQFF
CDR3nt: TGCGCCAGCAAGGGCGGGAGACGCAATGAGCAGTTCTTC

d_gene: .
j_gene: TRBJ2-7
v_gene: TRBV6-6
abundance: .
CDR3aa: CASSYPGMGFDRYF
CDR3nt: TGTGCCAGCAGTTACCCTGGAATGGGATTTGATCGGTACTTC

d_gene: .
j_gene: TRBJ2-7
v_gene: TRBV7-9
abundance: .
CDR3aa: CASSLAAAYEQYF
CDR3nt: TGTGCCAGCAGCTTAGCAGCCGCCTACGAGCAGTACTTC

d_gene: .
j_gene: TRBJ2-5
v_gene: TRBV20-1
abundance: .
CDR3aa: CSATLVETQYF
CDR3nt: TGCAGTGCTACACTAGTGGAGACCCAGTACTTC

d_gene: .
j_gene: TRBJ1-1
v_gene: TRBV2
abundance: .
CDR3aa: CASGESGLTEAFF
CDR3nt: TGTGCCAGCGGCGAGTCCGGTTTAACTGAAGCTTTCTTT

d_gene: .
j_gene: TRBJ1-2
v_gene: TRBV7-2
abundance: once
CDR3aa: CASRVKGLLNYGYTF
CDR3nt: TGTGCCAGCAGAGTAAAGGGGTTGTTGAACTATGGCTACACCTTC

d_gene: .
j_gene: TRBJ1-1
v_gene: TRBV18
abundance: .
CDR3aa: CASSPRHLFEAFF
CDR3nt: TGTGCCAGCTCACCGAGGCACCTCTTTGAAGCTTTCTTT

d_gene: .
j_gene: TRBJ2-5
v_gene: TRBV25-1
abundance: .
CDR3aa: CASSDDRLFQETQYF
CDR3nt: TGTGCCAGCAGTGATGACAGGTTATTCCAAGAGACCCAGTACTTC

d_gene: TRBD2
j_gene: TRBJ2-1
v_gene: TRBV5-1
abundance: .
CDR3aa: CASSLTTSGRGYNEQFF
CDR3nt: TGCGCCAGCAGCTTGACCACTAGCGGGAGGGGCTACAATGAGCAGTTCTTC

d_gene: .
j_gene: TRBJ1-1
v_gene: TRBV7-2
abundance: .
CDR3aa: CASSSTGSMNTEAFF
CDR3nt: TGTGCCAGCAGCTCAACTGGCAGCATGAACACTGAAGCTTTCTTT

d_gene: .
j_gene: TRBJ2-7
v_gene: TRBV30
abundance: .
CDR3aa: CAWSGTLYEQYF
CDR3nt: TGTGCCTGGAGTGGCACCCTCTACGAGCAGTACTTC

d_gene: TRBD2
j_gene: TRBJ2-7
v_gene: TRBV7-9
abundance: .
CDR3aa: CASSLDYGGGHEQYF
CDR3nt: TGTGCCAGCAGCTTAGACTACGGGGGAGGGCACGAGCAGTACTTC

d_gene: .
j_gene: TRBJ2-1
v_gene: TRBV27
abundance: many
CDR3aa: CASSLYPLSYNEQFF
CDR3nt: TGTGCCAGCAGTTTATATCCCCTCTCCTACAATGAGCAGTTCTTC

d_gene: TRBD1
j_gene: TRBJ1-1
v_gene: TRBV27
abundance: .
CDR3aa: CASSATGVIRVNTEAFF
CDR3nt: TGTGCCAGCAGTGCTACAGGGGTTATAAGAGTGAACACTGAAGCTTTCTTT

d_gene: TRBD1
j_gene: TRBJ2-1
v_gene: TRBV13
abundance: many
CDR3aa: CASSSLDRSSYNEQFF
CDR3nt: TGTGCCAGCAGCTCTCTGGACAGGAGCTCCTACAATGAGCAGTTCTTC

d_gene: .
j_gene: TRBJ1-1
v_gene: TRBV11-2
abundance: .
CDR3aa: CASSSDLVTEAFF
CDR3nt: TGTGCCAGCAGCTCCGACTTAGTGACTGAAGCTTTCTTT

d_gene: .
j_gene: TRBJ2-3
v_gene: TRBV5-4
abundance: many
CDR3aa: CASSRIYSGTDTQYF
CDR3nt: TGTGCCAGCAGCCGAATTTATAGCGGCACAGATACGCAGTATTTT

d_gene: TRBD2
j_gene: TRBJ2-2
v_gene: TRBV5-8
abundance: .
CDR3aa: CASSFVLAGTNTGELFF
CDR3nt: TGTGCCAGCAGCTTTGTCCTAGCGGGAACGAACACCGGGGAGCTGTTTTTT

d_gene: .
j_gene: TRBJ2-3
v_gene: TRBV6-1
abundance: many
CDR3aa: CASSDNGQHTDTQYF
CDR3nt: TGTGCCAGCAGTGATAATGGACAGCACACAGATACGCAGTATTTT

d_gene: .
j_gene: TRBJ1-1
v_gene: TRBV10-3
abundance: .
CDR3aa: CAIGGPGGTEAFF
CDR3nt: TGTGCCATCGGGGGTCCGGGAGGCACTGAAGCTTTCTTT

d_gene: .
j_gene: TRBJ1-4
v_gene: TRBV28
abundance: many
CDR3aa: CASRLTPPGRSLMEEKLFF
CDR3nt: TGTGCCAGCAGACTAACCCCCCCGGGCCGAAGCCTGATGGAGGAAAAACTGTTTTTT

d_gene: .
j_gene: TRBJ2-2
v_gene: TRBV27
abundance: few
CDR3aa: CASRFRVTGELFF
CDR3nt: TGTGCCAGCAGGTTCAGGGTTACCGGGGAGCTGTTTTTT

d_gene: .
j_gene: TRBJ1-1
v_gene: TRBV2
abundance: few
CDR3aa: CASSEAFVSEAFF
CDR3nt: TGTGCCAGCAGTGAGGCCTTTGTCTCTGAAGCTTTCTTT

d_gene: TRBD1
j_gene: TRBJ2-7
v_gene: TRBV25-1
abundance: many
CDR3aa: CASGGQGRSYEQYF
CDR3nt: TGTGCCAGCGGCGGACAGGGTCGATCCTACGAGCAGTACTTC

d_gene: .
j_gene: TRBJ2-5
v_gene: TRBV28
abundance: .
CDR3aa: CASSLVAIGETQYF
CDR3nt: TGTGCCAGCAGTTTAGTAGCGATTGGGGAGACCCAGTACTTC

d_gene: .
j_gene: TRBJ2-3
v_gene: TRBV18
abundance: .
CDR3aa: CASSPTPADTQYF
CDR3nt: TGTGCCAGCTCACCCACCCCCGCAGATACGCAGTATTTT

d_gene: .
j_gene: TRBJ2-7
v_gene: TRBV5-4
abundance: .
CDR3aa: CASSLVPNSYEQYF
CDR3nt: TGTGCCAGCAGCTTGGTGCCTAATTCCTACGAGCAGTACTTC

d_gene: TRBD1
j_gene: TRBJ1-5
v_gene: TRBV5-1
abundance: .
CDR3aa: CASSQGQGSNQPQHF
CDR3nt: TGCGCCAGCAGCCAAGGACAGGGTAGCAATCAGCCCCAGCATTTT

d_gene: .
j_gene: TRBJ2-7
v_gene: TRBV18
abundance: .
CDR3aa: CASSPPGDSYEQYF
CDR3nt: TGTGCCAGCTCACCTCCCGGAGATTCCTACGAGCAGTACTTC

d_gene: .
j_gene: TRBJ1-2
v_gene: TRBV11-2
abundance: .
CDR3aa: CASSMDRYGYTF
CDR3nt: TGTGCCAGCAGCATGGACAGATATGGCTACACCTTC

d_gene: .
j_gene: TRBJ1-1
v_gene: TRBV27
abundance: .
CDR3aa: CASSPLEAGRTFF
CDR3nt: TGTGCCAGCAGCCCCCTAGAGGCAGGGAGGACTTTCTTT

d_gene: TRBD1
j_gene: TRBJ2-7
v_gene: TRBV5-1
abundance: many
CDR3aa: CASSLTAGGPAEQYF
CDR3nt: TGCGCCAGCAGCTTGACGGCAGGGGGTCCGGCCGAGCAGTACTTC

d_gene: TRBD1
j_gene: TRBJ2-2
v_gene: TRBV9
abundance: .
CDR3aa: CASSAGQERNTGELFF
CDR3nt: TGTGCCAGCAGCGCGGGACAGGAGAGGAACACCGGGGAGCTGTTTTTT

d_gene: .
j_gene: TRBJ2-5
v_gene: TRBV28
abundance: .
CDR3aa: CASSRTSSRETQYF
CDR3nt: TGTGCCAGCAGTCGGACGTCTTCAAGAGAGACCCAGTACTTC

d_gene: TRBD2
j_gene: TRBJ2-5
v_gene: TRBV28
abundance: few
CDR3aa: CASSWSGRAGRETQYF
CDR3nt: TGTGCCAGCAGTTGGAGCGGGAGAGCGGGTCGGGAGACCCAGTACTTC

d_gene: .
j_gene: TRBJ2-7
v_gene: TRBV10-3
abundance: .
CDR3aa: CAISVGGGSYEQYF
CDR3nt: TGTGCCATCAGCGTAGGGGGGGGATCGTACGAGCAGTACTTC

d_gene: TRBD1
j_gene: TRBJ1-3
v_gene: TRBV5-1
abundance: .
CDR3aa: CASSLTGGSGNTIYF
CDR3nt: TGCGCCAGCAGCTTGACAGGGGGATCTGGAAACACCATATATTTT

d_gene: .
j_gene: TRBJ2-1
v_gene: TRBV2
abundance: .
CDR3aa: CASSGGILNEQFF
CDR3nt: TGTGCCAGCAGTGGGGGGATTCTGAATGAGCAGTTCTTC

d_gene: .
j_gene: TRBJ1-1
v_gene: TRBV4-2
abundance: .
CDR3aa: CASSHLDRNTEAFF
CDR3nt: TGTGCCAGCAGCCATCTCGATAGGAACACTGAAGCTTTCTTT

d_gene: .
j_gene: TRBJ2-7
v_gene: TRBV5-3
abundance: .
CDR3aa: CARSLGGLYEQYF
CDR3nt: TGTGCCAGAAGCTTGGGAGGGCTGTACGAGCAGTACTTC